What follows are 10 T cell receptor beta chains derived from one specimen sequenced in a study of identical twins. TCRdb recomputed calls from the 5' RACE reads with MiXCR, one row per CDR3 protein. The sample lists approximately 190,000 distinct CDR3 sequences, approximately 15% occurring once. This sample was also put to use in a study of T cells expressing NK-cell markers.

The sample was CD8+ T cells sorted from blood. The receptors come from a woman aged 18-29 years in good health.

J is TRBJ2-5 and V is TRBV7-8; TRBD2 matches at 7 bases. This CDR3 region has 13 residues. Looked up from germline, CDR1 is SGHVS and CDR2 is FQNEAQ. With V trimmed by 7 bases and J by 7 bases, 9 bases remained unmatched. DNA of the CDR3: TGTGCCAGCAACGGGGGGTTTGAGGGGACCCAGTACTTC. Translated: CASNGGFEGTQYF.

This sequence joins TRBV7-8 and TRBJ1-1; 9 nucleotides agree with TRBD1. CDR1 is SGHVS and CDR2 is FQNEAQ in the germline V gene. The CDR3 spans 17 residues. The V gene end was trimmed by 0 bases and the J gene end by 1 base; junction bases not matched to a gene: 6. The CDR3 region is CASSLARDRAGNTEAFF. CDR3 coding DNA: TGTGCCAGCAGCTTAGCGAGGGACAGGGCAGGGAACACTGAAGCTTTCTTT.

The rearrangement links TRBV20-1 to TRBJ2-3, with TRBD2 as a possible D gene (5 bases). The CDR3 extends over 12 amino acids. Germline lookup yields CDR1 DFQATT and CDR2 SNEGSKA (reference sequence). V was cut by 0 bases and J by 6 bases, with 7 bases left in between. This CDR3 reads CSARDRRDTQYF. DNA of the CDR3: TGCAGTGCTAGAGATCGGAGGGATACGCAGTATTTT.

V is TRBV29-1 and J is TRBJ2-3; D is ambiguous. The V gene's germline CDR1 is SQVTM and CDR2 ANQGSEA. The CDR3 consists of 10 residues. Trimming cost V 6 bases and J 3 bases, with 4 bases left between them. The CDR3: CSVLTDTQYF. The DNA of the CDR3 is TGCAGCGTGCTGACAGATACGCAGTATTTT.

The V and J genes are TRBV4-1 and TRBJ1-5; D might be TRBD1 (5 bases). CDR3 length: 14 amino acids. Germline values: CDR1 MGHRA, CDR2 YSYEKL. V was shortened by 3 bases and J by 4 bases, with 10 bases between the two germline ends. CDR3 loop: CASSHGAGNQPQHF. The CDR3, as DNA: TGCGCCAGCAGCCACGGGGCAGGTAATCAGCCCCAGCATTTT.

V and J are TRBV24-1 and TRBJ1-5; no reliable D call. Germline V gene sequence: CDR1 KGHDR, CDR2 SFDVKD. V was trimmed by 3 bases and J by 0 bases, leaving 5 bases between them. The CDR3 is 14 residues long. CDR3 nucleotide sequence: TGTGCCACCAGTGATCATGATAGCAATCAGCCCCAGCATTTT. Protein: CATSDHDSNQPQHF.

This clonotype appeared a few times. The rearrangement uses TRBV11-2 and TRBJ2-7, with 8 bases matching TRBD1. There are 15 residues in the CDR3. CDR1 is SGHAT, CDR2 FQNNGV, per germline. Unmatched junction bases numbered 9, after V lost 5 bases and J lost 3 bases. CDR3 sequence: CASSGQGKDSYEQYF. Here the CDR3 DNA reads TGTGCCAGCAGCGGACAGGGAAAGGATAGCTACGAGCAGTACTTC.

This clonotype has only a few counts. This chain links TRBV20-1 with TRBJ1-1; no firm D call. The CDR3 is 13 residues long. Trimming shortened V by 3 bases and J by 0 bases, and 8 bases separated the two germline ends. In germline, CDR1 is DFQATT, CDR2 SNEGSKA (reference sequence). CDR3 DNA sequence: TGCAGTGCTAGTGACGGTCTGAACACTGAAGCTTTCTTT. Translated, it gives CSASDGLNTEAFF.

This clonotype has just a few counts. The V call is TRBV7-9, the J call TRBJ2-7; TRBD1 is a possible D gene (5 bases). The germline gives CDR1 SEHNR, CDR2 FQNEAQ (reference sequence). The CDR3 length is 13 residues. V lost 4 bases, J lost 2 bases, and 9 bases lay in between. In DNA, the CDR3 is TGTGCCAGCAGCTCGGACAACACCTACGAGCAGTACTTC. Protein sequence: CASSSDNTYEQYF.

There are a few counts of this clonotype. The J gene is TRBJ1-2, the V gene TRBV20-1; 9 bases agree with TRBD1. The CDR3 covers 12 residues. J gave up 8 bases and V 4 bases, and 5 bases lay outside the gene matches. Germline V gene sequence: CDR1 DFQATT, CDR2 SNEGSKA (reference sequence). The CDR3 is CSANEGTGGYTF. CDR3 in DNA: TGCAGTGCTAACGAGGGGACAGGGGGCTACACCTTC.